Listed below are T cell receptor beta chains from one sample, sequenced in a study of tumor-infiltrating lymphocytes in primary liver carcinoma. MiXCR was run by TCRdb on the multiplex PCR reads, yielding one entry per CDR3 protein. The sample has some 87,000 distinct CDR3 sequences, just under 70% seen once. Sequencing used tumor-adjacent normal liver tissue. The receptors were gathered from a middle-aged man with primary liver carcinoma and hepatitis B virus infection. Each CDR3 is given with its conserved first and last residue. The D gene is left open where the match is weak. Where a row states a size, it is once, few, many or the class of an expanded clone; other rows omit it.

clone_size,j_call,v_call,d_call,cdr3_aa,cdr3_nt
many,TRBJ2-1,TRBV10-3,-,CAISEREYEQFF,TGTGCCATCAGTGAGAGAGAGTATGAGCAGTTCTTC
-,TRBJ2-3,TRBV4-1,-,CASSQEHSGTDTQYF,TGTGCCAGCAGTCAAGAGCATAGCGGCACAGATACGCAGTATTTT
few,TRBJ2-1,TRBV5-1,TRBD1,CASSLMGTGVYNEQFF,TGCGCCAGCAGCTTAATGGGGACAGGGGTGTACAATGAGCAGTTCTTC
-,TRBJ2-7,TRBV12-3/TRBV12-4,TRBD1,CASSQDRALGEQYF,TGTGCCAGCAGTCAGGACAGGGCTCTAGGCGAGCAGTATTTC
few,TRBJ2-3,TRBV11-2,TRBD2,CASRRLATRTDTRYF,TGTGCCAGCAGGAGACTAGCGACCCGCACTGATACGCGGTATTTT
-,TRBJ2-5,TRBV29-1,-,CSVCMTPSQGTQYF,TGCAGTGTTTGTATGACACCCTCACAAGGGACCCAGTACTTC
-,TRBJ2-5,TRBV11-2,-,CASSSRERVETQYF,TGTGCCAGCAGCTCCAGGGAGAGGGTGGAGACCCAGTATTTC
-,TRBJ1-4,TRBV11-2,TRBD1,CVSSPGTGGIEKLFF,TGTGTCAGCAGCCCCGGGACAGGGGGCATTGAAAAACTGTTCTTT
many,TRBJ1-5,TRBV10-2,-,CASSESDSGQPQHF,TGCGCCAGCAGTGAGTCCGACTCTGGTCAGCCCCAGCATTTT
many,TRBJ1-6,TRBV5-1,TRBD1,CASSLGQGYNSPLHF,TGCGCCAGCAGCTTGGGACAGGGATATAATTCACCCCTCCACTTT
few,TRBJ2-1,TRBV14,-,CASSRGWSGYEQFF,TGTGCCAGCAGCCGAGGATGGAGCGGCTACGAGCAGTTCTTC
-,TRBJ2-1,TRBV5-8,TRBD2,CASTLGAGGSCNEQFF,TGTGCCAGCACCTTGGGGGCGGGGGGCTCCTGCAATGAGCAGTTCTTC
-,TRBJ2-7,TRBV7-9,TRBD1,CTSSLEGQGAYEQYF,TGTACCAGCAGCTTAGAGGGACAGGGTGCCTACGAGCAGTACTTC
-,TRBJ1-2,TRBV29-1,TRBD1,CRVAGTGGAAYSYTF,TGCCGCGTAGCCGGGACAGGGGGCGCTGCCTATAGCTACACCTTC
-,TRBJ1-3,TRBV12-3/TRBV12-4,TRBD1,CASDEPTGEQAGNTIYF,TGTGCCAGCGATGAGCCGACAGGGGAACAAGCTGGAAACACCATATATTTT
-,TRBJ2-4,TRBV28,-,CASSSPTGRNDIQYF,TGTGCCAGCAGTTCCCCTACAGGGAGAAATGACATTCAGTACTTC
once,TRBJ2-7,TRBV12-3/TRBV12-4,-,CASSADSYGQYF,TGTGCCAGCAGTGCAGACAGCTACGGGCAGTACTTC
-,TRBJ1-1,TRBV5-3,-,CARSLILQGHTNTEAFF,TGTGCCAGAAGCTTGATCCTCCAGGGACATACGAACACTGAAGCTTTCTTT
-,TRBJ2-5,TRBV11-1,TRBD1,CASNQGQKETQYF,TGTGCCAGCAATCAGGGACAGAAGGAGACCCAGTACTTC
-,TRBJ1-5,TRBV2,-,CASATVYSNQPQHF,TGTGCCAGCGCGACTGTTTATAGCAATCAGCCCCAGCATTTT
once,TRBJ2-2,TRBV28,TRBD1,CASTSSDGTGRTGEMFF,TGTGCCAGCACCTCCTCCGACGGGACAGGGAGGACCGGGGAGATGTTTTTT
-,TRBJ2-1,TRBV10-3,TRBD1,CVISESRDRLYNEQFF,TGTGTCATCAGTGAGTCGAGGGACAGGCTCTACAATGAGCAGTTCTTC
once,TRBJ2-5,TRBV10-3,TRBD2,CATASGDGKETQYF,TGTGCCACTGCCAGCGGGGACGGAAAAGAGACCCAGTACTTC
-,TRBJ1-5,TRBV6-1,TRBD1,CATGTGASNQPQHF,TGTGCCACCGGGACAGGGGCCTCCAATCAGCCCCAGCATTTT
-,TRBJ2-1,TRBV5-1,-,CASSLSALSSYNEHFF,TGCGCCAGCAGCTTGTCGGCCCTATCCTCCTACAATGAGCACTTCTTC
-,TRBJ2-7,TRBV11-2,-,CASSLTDTASELYF,TGCGCCAGCAGCTTAACTGACACTGCCTCCGAGCTGTACTTC
-,TRBJ2-7,TRBV6-5,-,CASTATTYEQYF,TGTGCCAGCACAGCGACTACCTACGAGCAGTACTTC
few,TRBJ2-1,TRBV2,-,CASMSSRDHEQFF,TGTGCCAGCATGAGCTCCAGGGACCATGAGCAGTTCTTC
many,TRBJ2-2,TRBV6-5,TRBD2,CASQRERDTGELFF,TGTGCCAGCCAGCGGGAGCGGGACACCGGGGAGCTGTTTTTT
-,TRBJ2-3,TRBV11-2,TRBD2,CASLERGSADTQYF,TGTGCCTCACTGGAGCGGGGCAGCGCAGATACGCAGTATTTT
-,TRBJ2-1,TRBV29-1,-,CCVDAQRSNEQLF,TGCTGCGTTGATGCTCAGAGGAGCAATGAGCAGCTCTTC
many,TRBJ2-7,TRBV14,-,CASSQDVLGAVPYEQYF,TGTGCCAGCAGCCAAGATGTTCTAGGGGCAGTTCCCTACGAGCAGTACTTC
many,TRBJ2-5,TRBV4-2,TRBD2,CASSQRLAGAGETQYF,TGTGCCAGCAGCCAAAGACTAGCGGGAGCGGGAGAGACCCAGTACTTC
-,TRBJ1-1,TRBV13,-,CASSLTQNSEAFF,TGTGCCAGCAGCTTGACGCAGAACAGTGAAGCTTTCTTT
many,TRBJ2-1,TRBV29-1,TRBD1,CSVDVGGSRYNEQFF,TGCAGCGTTGATGTAGGGGGCAGTAGGTACAATGAGCAGTTCTTC
many,TRBJ1-6,TRBV28,-,CASSLLAWGDPHNSPLHF,TGTGCCAGCAGTTTATTGGCGTGGGGCGATCCCCATAATTCACCCCTCCACTTT
many,TRBJ2-3,TRBV7-8,TRBD1,CASSHRGVTDTQYF,TGTGCCAGCAGCCACAGGGGGGTAACAGATACGCAGTATTTT
-,TRBJ2-7,TRBV29-1,TRBD2,CSVGEGPREQHF,TGCAGCGTTGGGGAGGGGCCAAGGGAGCAGCACTTC
-,TRBJ2-7,TRBV11-2,-,CASSFDSTYEQYF,TGTGCCAGCAGCTTTGACAGCACCTACGAGCAGTACTTC
many,TRBJ2-7,TRBV4-2,-,CASSQGCAVRIIYEQYF,TGTGCCAGCAGCCAAGGCTGCGCGGTCCGGATTATCTACGAGCAGTACTTC
-,TRBJ2-3,TRBV11-2,-,CPSSFLGGSTYTQYF,TGTCCCAGCAGCTTCTTGGGGGGTAGCACATATACGCAGTATTTT
once,TRBJ2-5,TRBV29-1,-,CSSLDSFEQGTQYF,TGCAGCTCATTGGACAGTTTTGAGCAAGGGACCCAGTACTTC
-,TRBJ2-1,TRBV7-3,-,CASSLNREDEQFF,TGTGCCAGCAGCCTAAACAGGGAGGATGAGCAGTTCTTC
many,TRBJ2-3,TRBV13,-,CASSLTADTQYF,TGTGCCAGCAGCTTAACGGCAGATACGCAGTATTTT
many,TRBJ2-7,TRBV29-1,TRBD1,CSVERGTGGLAGVKEQYF,TGCAGCGTTGAAAGGGGTACAGGGGGCCTAGCTGGTGTGAAGGAGCAGTACTTC